This T cell receptor (beta chain) comes out of a study of cytomegalovirus exposure and HLA in healthy donors. Study summary: Out of roughly 170 million T cells, an earlier analysis found roughly 100 million unique TCR beta sequences in total.

CDR1 is SGHKS and CDR2 is YYEKEE in the germline V gene (reference sequence). This CDR3 has 16 residues. V lost 2 bases and J lost 3, with 15 bases in between. Use of 60 Vbeta and 13 Jbeta primers characterized the PCR. The repertoire was sequenced with immunoSEQ multiplex PCR; TCRdb's copy has only in-frame clones and lacks some. Among roughly 150,000 clones listed, approximately 84% were seen once. General study findings and limits: Sequences of the TCR beta chain were said to predict the HLA-A and HLA-B alleles of most subjects accurately.

Comments on this clone: What it recognizes is unknown.

The chain recombines TRBV5-5 with TRBJ1-5, with D tentatively TRBD1 (5 bases). Sequences were obtained from PBMCs. This receptor was taken from a man aged 25 to 45 in good health and CMV-seronegative. The CDR3 is CASSLRGGAFNQPQHF. For the CDR3, the DNA is TGTGCCAGCAGCTTACGTGGTGGGGCCTTCAATCAGCCCCAGCATTTT.